This T cell receptor (beta chain) was observed in a study of T-cell memory formation after mild COVID-19. Turning to the study itself: Largely donor-specific sequence clusters came from a couple of donors.

The CDR3 totals 14 residues. V was clipped by 7 bases and J by 0 bases, with 10 bases between them. In germline, CDR1 is MNHEY, CDR2 SVGAGI. Using constant-segment primers, 5'RACE produced TCR alpha and TCR beta cDNA libraries carrying sample barcodes and UMIs. TCRdb reprocessed the 5' RACE reads via MiXCR and lists one record per CDR3 protein. The profile covers a few hundred thousand distinct CDR3 sequences, with more than 15% appearing a single time and around 20% taken by the ten largest. The V and J genes are TRBV6-5 and TRBJ1-3; D is unresolved. Sequencing input: PBMCs or a T cell subset sorted from them (not recorded which). The source of this sequence is a man between 18 and 29 years old who had mild COVID-19 (a few samples of this study predate the infection). Cell type and time point are not known. The CDR3 region is CASTDNLSGNTIYF. The CDR3 DNA follows: TGTGCCAGCACCGACAATCTCTCTGGAAACACCATATATTTT.